These 16 T cell receptor beta chains share one sample of origin, sequenced in a study of blood T cell repertoires in COVID-19. Assay: immunoSEQ multiplex PCR; the TCRdb copy retains only in-frame clones and omits some. Of about 350,000 clones in the sample, 89% are singletons; the top ten hold roughly 3.9%. The sequencing sample was made of peripheral blood. These receptors were collected from a woman aged 60-70 years with COVID-19, enrolled during active disease.

The rearrangement joins TRBV7-2 to TRBJ2-1; 14 nucleotides line up with TRBD2. Germline CDR1 SGHTA, CDR2 FQGNSA. V was clipped by 5 bases and J by 7 bases; unmatched bases: 7. This CDR3 is built from 16 residues. DNA of the CDR3: TGTGCCAGCAGCAGACGACTAGCGGGGGGGCGGAATGAGCAGTTCTTC. Protein product: CASSRRLAGGRNEQFF.

The rearrangement uses TRBV27 and TRBJ1-6; 10 bases match TRBD1. This CDR3 has 18 amino acids. V shed 2 bases and J 5 bases; nucleotides not matched to a gene: 9. Germline CDR1 and CDR2: MNHEY and SMNVEV (reference sequence). The CDR3 region is CASSLRGTGVSHNSPLHF. The CDR3 DNA sequence: TGTGCCAGCAGTTTACGCGGGACAGGGGTGTCCCATAATTCACCCCTCCACTTT.

J is TRBJ1-3 and V is TRBV2; 7 bases are a match to TRBD1. There are 15 residues in the CDR3. V gave up 5 bases and J gave up 3 bases; unmatched junction bases: 7. Germline V CDR1 and CDR2: SNHLY, FYNNEI. This CDR3 reads CASSLKTGSGNTIYF. CDR3 DNA sequence: TGTGCCAGCAGTCTTAAGACAGGGAGTGGAAACACCATATATTTT. The whole variable domain, remainder taken from reference TRBV2 and TRBJ1-3, is EPEVTQTPSHQVTQMGQEVILRCVPISNHLYFYWYRQILGQKVEFLVSFYNNEISEKSEIFDDQFSVERPDGSNFTLKIRSTKLEDSAMYFCASSLKTGSGNTIYFGEGSWLTVV.

This chain connects TRBV2 to TRBJ1-1; no firm D call. V gave up 2 bases and J gave up 2 bases, with 9 bases separating them. The CDR3 consists of 14 residues. CDR1 SNHLY and CDR2 FYNNEI come from the germline V gene. The CDR3: CASSENRGNTEAFF. The CDR3 DNA reads as TGTGCCAGCAGTGAAAATCGGGGAAACACTGAAGCTTTCTTT.

The J gene is TRBJ2-3, the V gene TRBV5-1; 12 bases align to TRBD2. Germline-derived CDR1 and CDR2 are SGHRS and YFSETQ. Trimming cost V 4 bases and J 6 bases; bases outside gene matches: 6. This CDR3 is built from 15 residues. The CDR3 loop reads CASSRTSGAGDTQYF. The DNA of the CDR3 is TGCGCCAGCAGCCGGACTAGCGGGGCAGGGGATACGCAGTATTTT. Full variable domain (rest looked up from reference TRBV5-1 and TRBJ2-3): KAGVTQTPRYLIKTRGQQVTLSCSPISGHRSVSWYQQTPGQGLQFLFEYFSETQRNKGNFPGRFSGRQFSNSRSEMNVSTLELGDSALYLCASSRTSGAGDTQYFGPGTRLTVL.

This sequence joins TRBV18 and TRBJ2-2, with 8 bases fitting TRBD1. Looked up from germline, CDR1 is KGHSH and CDR2 is LQKENI. J gave up 0 bases and V 4 bases, and 7 bases lay outside the gene matches. This CDR3 has 17 amino acids. The CDR3 protein is CASSQGQGKTNTGELFF. CDR3 nucleotides: TGTGCCAGCTCACAAGGACAGGGAAAGACGAACACCGGGGAGCTGTTTTTT.

The J gene is TRBJ2-5, the V gene TRBV6-4, with TRBD1 identical over 9 bases. Trimming at V came to 6 bases and at J to 2 bases, leaving 10 bases not matched to a gene. Germline assignment: CDR1 MRHNA and CDR2 SNTAGT. The CDR3 is 16 residues long. This CDR3 is CASRGCPGQGQETQYF. In DNA, the CDR3 is TGTGCCAGCAGAGGCTGCCCGGGACAGGGTCAAGAGACCCAGTACTTC.

The chain combines TRBV6-5 with TRBJ1-1; D gene uncertain. The CDR3 has 13 amino acids. Germline V CDR1 and CDR2: MNHEY, SVGAGI. The V end lost 2 bases, the J end lost 0 bases, and 4 bases lay between the germline ends. CDR3 residues: CASSYQVNTEAFF. The CDR3 DNA follows: TGTGCCAGCAGTTACCAGGTGAACACTGAAGCTTTCTTT.

CDR3 sequence (DNA): TGTGCCAGCAGCTTGCGCGGGACCGTCCATAGCAATCAGCCCCAGCATTTT. It translates to CASSLRGTVHSNQPQHF. The V gene is TRBV5-6, the J gene TRBJ1-5; possible D gene TRBD1, 5 bases. CDR3 length: 17 amino acids. The V end lost 1 base, the J end lost 0 bases, and 14 bases lay between the germline ends. The V gene's germline CDR1 is SGHDT and CDR2 YYEEEE.

This sequence joins TRBV6-5 and TRBJ2-5; a possible D gene is TRBD1 (6 bases). CDR1 and CDR2 from the germline V gene are MNHEY and SVGAGI. Trimming cost V 0 bases and J 2 bases, with 13 bases left between them. This CDR3 is built from 16 residues. The CDR3 nucleotides are TGTGCCAGCAGTTACTCCAGGACAGCTACTCAAGAGACCCAGTACTTC. Its protein product is CASSYSRTATQETQYF.

The chain joins TRBV7-8 to TRBJ1-1; perhaps TRBD1 as D (6 bases). This CDR3 has 13 residues. Germline CDR1 SGHVS, CDR2 FQNEAQ. Trimming left V 2 bases short and J 3 bases short, with 7 bases between. CDR3 protein: CASSLYRDTEAFF. The CDR3 bases are TGTGCCAGCAGCTTATACAGGGACACTGAAGCTTTCTTT.

This chain uses TRBV27 with TRBJ2-2, with 10 nucleotides matching TRBD1. Per germline, CDR1 MNHEY and CDR2 SMNVEV (reference sequence). The CDR3 sequence is 13 residues long. Trimming took 8 bases from V and 7 from J; bases not matched to a gene: 4. The CDR3 sequence is CASGTGVGGELFF. CDR3 coding DNA: TGTGCCAGCGGGACAGGGGTGGGCGGGGAGCTGTTTTTT.

The chain joins TRBV18 to TRBJ1-1, with 8 bases identical to TRBD1. CDR3 length: 18 residues. The V and J ends lost 2 bases and 7 bases, in that order; junction bases with no gene match: 18. Germline CDR1 is KGHSH and CDR2 is LQKENI. The DNA for the CDR3 is TGTGCCAGCTCACCATTTCTCAGCCCCCGGGACAGGCTTGGTGAAGCTTTCTTT. Amino acids: CASSPFLSPRDRLGEAFF.

In the case of this clone: The identical CDR3 is also encoded by other nucleotide sequences in the sample. The V call is TRBV29-1, the J call TRBJ1-1; D may be TRBD1 (6 bases). The CDR3 totals 12 residues. Germline V gives CDR1 SQVTM, CDR2 ANQGSEA. The ends were cut back, 3 bases at V and 1 base at J, with 6 bases in the middle. The CDR3 spells CSVDRGNTEAFF. The CDR3 region has the DNA TGCAGCGTTGACAGGGGGAACACTGAAGCTTTCTTT.

The table lists this clone with a count of one. The genes are TRBV18 and TRBJ1-1; TRBD1 aligns across 10 bases. CDR3 length: 15 residues. From germline, CDR1 is KGHSH and CDR2 LQKENI. V was pared by 6 bases and J by 5 bases, with 9 bases of the junction left unmatched. The CDR3 loop is CASSLGTGDLTEAFF. The CDR3 nucleotides read TGTGCCAGCTCCCTCGGGACAGGGGATTTGACTGAAGCTTTCTTT.

The V gene is TRBV19, the J gene TRBJ1-4, with TRBD1 matching 10 bases. CDR3 length: 16 residues. Looked up from germline, CDR1 is LNHDA and CDR2 is SQIVND (reference sequence). Trimming took 6 bases from V and 3 from J; bases not matched to a gene: 7. CDR3: CASSRRQGAPNEKLFF. DNA of the CDR3: TGTGCCAGTAGCCGTCGACAGGGGGCACCTAATGAAAAACTGTTTTTT.